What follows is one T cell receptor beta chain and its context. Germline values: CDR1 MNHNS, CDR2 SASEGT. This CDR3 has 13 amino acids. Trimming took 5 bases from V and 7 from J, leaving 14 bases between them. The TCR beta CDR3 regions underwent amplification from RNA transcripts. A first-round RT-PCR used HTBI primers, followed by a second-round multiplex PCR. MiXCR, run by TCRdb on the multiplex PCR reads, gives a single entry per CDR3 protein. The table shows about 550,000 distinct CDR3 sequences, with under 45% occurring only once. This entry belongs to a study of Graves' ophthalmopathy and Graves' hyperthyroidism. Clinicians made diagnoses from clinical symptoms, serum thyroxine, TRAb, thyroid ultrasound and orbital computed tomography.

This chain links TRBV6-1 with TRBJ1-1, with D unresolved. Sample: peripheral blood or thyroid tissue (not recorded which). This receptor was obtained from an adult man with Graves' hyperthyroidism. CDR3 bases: TGTGCCAGCAGTTTGAGGTTGGGGAGTGAAGCTTTCTTT. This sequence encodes CASSLRLGSEAFF.